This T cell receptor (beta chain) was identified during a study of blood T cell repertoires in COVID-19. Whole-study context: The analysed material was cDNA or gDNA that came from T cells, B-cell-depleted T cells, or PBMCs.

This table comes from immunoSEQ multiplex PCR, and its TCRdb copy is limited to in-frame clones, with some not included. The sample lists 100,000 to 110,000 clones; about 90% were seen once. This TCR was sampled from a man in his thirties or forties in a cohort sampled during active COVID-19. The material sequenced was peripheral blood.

CDR3 residues: CASSKGLLNTGELFF. The CDR3, as DNA: TGTGCCAGCAGTAAGGGACTATTAAACACCGGGGAGCTGTTTTTT. The rearrangement uses TRBV6-5 and TRBJ2-2; 7 bases are shared with TRBD2. This CDR3 region has 15 residues. Germline assignment: CDR1 MNHEY and CDR2 SVGAGI. After removal of 5 bases from V and 2 bases from J, the junction contained 5 bases not matched to a gene.